One TCR beta chain is described in this entry. J was trimmed by 2 bases and V by 2 bases; bases with no gene match: 6. CDR3 length: 16 residues. Looked up from germline, CDR1 is SNHLY and CDR2 is FYNNEI. The data were obtained in a study of Ad26.COV2.S vaccination and SARS-CoV-2 variants. Measured with immunoSEQ multiplex PCR; TCRdb has only the in-frame clones, and not every one. The sample holds about 400,000 clones; about nine tenths are singletons and the top ten take about 1.9%. Sample treatment: 19 received Ad26.COV2.S at low or high dose, single or two shots; several received placebo; per-sample allocation not given. Sampling took place 63 days after the first vaccine or placebo injection.

The sample was peripheral blood, taken in a trial of Ad26.COV2.S vaccine versus placebo. This TCR was sampled from a person aged 18-60 years who received the Ad26.COV2.S COVID-19 vaccine or a placebo. This chain links TRBV2 with TRBJ2-1; 7 bases line up with TRBD2. The CDR3 sequence: CASSEIWRETYNEQFF. The CDR3 DNA reads TGTGCCAGCAGTGAAATCTGGCGGGAGACCTACAATGAGCAGTTCTTC.